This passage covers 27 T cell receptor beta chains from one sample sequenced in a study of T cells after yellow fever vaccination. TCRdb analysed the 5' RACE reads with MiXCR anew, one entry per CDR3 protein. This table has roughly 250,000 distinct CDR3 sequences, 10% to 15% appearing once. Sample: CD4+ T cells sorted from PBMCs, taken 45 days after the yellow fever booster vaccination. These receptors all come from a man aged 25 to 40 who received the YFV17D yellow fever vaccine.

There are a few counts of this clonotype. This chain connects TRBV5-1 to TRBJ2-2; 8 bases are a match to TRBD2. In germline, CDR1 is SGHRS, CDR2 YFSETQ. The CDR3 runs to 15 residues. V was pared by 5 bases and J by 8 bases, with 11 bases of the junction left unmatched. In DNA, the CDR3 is TGCGCCAGCAGGGGAATAGCGGGATCCCCGGGGGAGCTGTTTTTT. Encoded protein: CASRGIAGSPGELFF.

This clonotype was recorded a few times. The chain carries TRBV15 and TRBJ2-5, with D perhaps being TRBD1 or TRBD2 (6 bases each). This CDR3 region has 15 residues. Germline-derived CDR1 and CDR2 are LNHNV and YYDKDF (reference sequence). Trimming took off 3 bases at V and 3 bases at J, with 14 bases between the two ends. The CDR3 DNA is TGTGCCACCAGCAGGACGGGGGCCATGAAAGAGACCCAGTACTTC. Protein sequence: CATSRTGAMKETQYF.

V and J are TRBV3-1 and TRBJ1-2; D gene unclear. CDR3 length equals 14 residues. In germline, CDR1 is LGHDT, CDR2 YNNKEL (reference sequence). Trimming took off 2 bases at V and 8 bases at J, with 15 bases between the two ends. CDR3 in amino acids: CASSQSVGKQGYTF. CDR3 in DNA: TGTGCCAGCAGCCAATCGGTAGGAAAACAAGGCTACACCTTC.

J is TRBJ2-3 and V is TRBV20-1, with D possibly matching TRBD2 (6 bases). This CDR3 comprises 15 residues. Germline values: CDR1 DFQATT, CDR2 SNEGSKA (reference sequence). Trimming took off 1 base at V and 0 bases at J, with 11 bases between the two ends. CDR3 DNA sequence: TGCAGTGCTAGAGTGGCGGGGCTCAGCACAGATACGCAGTATTTT. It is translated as CSARVAGLSTDTQYF.

The DNA for the CDR3 is TGTGCCAGCAGCCAGGGACGGAAAGGGGACATTCAGTACTTC. Protein sequence: CASSQGRKGDIQYF. The chain uses TRBV7-2 and TRBJ2-4; D tentatively fits TRBD1 or TRBD2 (5 bases each). V lost 5 bases and J lost 8, with 16 bases in between. The CDR3 is 14 residues long. Germline assignment: CDR1 SGHTA and CDR2 FQGNSA.

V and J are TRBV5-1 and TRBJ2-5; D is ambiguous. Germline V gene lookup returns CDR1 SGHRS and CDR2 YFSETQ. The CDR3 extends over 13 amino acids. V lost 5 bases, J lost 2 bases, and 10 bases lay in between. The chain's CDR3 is CASRVQQQETQYF. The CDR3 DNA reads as TGCGCCAGCAGAGTACAACAGCAAGAGACCCAGTACTTC.

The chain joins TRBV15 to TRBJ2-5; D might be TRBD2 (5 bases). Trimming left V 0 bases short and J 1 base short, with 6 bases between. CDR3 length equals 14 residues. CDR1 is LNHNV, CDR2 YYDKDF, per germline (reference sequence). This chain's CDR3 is CATSRERAQETQYF. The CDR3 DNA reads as TGTGCCACCAGCAGAGAGCGGGCCCAAGAGACCCAGTACTTC.

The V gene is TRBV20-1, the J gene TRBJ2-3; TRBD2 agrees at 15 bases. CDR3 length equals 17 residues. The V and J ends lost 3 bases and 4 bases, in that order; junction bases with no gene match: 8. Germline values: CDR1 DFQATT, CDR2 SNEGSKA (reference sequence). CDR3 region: CSAREGTSGRRADTQYF. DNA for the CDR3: TGCAGTGCTAGGGAGGGGACTAGCGGGAGGAGAGCAGATACGCAGTATTTT.

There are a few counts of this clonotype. DNA for the CDR3: TGCAGTGCACATCGTTTCTACGAGCAGTACTTC. It is translated as CSAHRFYEQYF. The rearrangement joins TRBV20-1 to TRBJ2-7, with D unresolved. Trimming removed 6 bases at V and 3 bases at J, with 9 bases between. CDR1 is DFQATT, CDR2 SNEGSKA, per germline (reference sequence). The CDR3 sequence is 11 residues long.

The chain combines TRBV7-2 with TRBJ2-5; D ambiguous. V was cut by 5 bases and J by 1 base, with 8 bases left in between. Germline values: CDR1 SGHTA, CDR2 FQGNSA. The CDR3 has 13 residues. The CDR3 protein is CASSRSAQETQYF. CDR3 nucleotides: TGTGCCAGCAGCCGGAGCGCCCAAGAGACCCAGTACTTC.

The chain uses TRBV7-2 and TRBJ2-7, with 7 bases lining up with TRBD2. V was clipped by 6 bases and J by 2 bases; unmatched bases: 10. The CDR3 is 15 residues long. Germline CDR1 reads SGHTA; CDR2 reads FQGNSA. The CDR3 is CASRHNLAGAYEQYF. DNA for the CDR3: TGTGCCAGCAGACATAACCTGGCGGGGGCCTACGAGCAGTACTTC.

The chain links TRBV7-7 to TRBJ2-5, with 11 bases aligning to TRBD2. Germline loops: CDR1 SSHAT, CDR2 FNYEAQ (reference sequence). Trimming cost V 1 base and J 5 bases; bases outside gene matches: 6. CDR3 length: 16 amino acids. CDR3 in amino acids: CASSLGLAGSRETQYF. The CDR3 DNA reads TGTGCCAGCAGCTTAGGACTAGCGGGAAGTCGGGAGACCCAGTACTTC.

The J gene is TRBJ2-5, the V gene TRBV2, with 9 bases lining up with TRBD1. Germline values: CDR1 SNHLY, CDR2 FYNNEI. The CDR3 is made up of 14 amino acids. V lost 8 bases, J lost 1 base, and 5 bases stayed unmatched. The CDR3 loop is CASGRDRVQETQYF. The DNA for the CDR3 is TGTGCCAGCGGCCGGGACAGGGTCCAAGAGACCCAGTACTTC.

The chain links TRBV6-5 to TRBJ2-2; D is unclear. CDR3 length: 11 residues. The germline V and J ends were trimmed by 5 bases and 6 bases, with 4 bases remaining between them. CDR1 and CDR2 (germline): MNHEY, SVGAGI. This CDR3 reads CASSRSGELFF. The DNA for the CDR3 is TGTGCCAGCAGTCGCTCCGGGGAGCTGTTTTTT.

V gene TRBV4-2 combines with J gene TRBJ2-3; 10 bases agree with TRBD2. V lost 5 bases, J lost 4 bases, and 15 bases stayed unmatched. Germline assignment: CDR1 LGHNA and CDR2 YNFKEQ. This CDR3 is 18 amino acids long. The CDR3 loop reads CASSGISASGSGADTQYF. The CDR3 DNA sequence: TGTGCCAGCAGCGGCATCTCGGCTAGCGGGAGTGGGGCAGATACGCAGTATTTT.

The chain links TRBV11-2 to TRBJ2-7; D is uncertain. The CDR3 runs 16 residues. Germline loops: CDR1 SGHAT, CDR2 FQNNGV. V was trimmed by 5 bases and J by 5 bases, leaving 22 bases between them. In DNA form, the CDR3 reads TGTGCCAGCAGCCCACTGTCCGTACAGAGCTGGGACGAGCAGTACTTC. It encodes CASSPLSVQSWDEQYF.

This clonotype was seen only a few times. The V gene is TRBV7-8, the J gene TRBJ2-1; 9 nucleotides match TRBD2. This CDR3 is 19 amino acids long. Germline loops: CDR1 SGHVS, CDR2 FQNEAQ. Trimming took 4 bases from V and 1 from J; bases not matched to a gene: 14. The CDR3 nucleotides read TGTGCCAGCAGCTCTATTACCTCGATAAGCGGGAGGTCCTACAATGAGCAGTTCTTC. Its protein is CASSSITSISGRSYNEQFF. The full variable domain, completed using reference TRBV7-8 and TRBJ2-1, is GAGVSQSPRYKVAKRGQDVALRCDPISGHVSLFWYQQALGQGPEFLTYFQNEAQLDKSGLPSDRFFAERPEGSVSTLKIQRTQQEDSAVYLCASSSITSISGRSYNEQFFGPGTRLTVL.

The CDR3 loop reads CASSVVGYGTDTQYF. Here the CDR3 DNA reads TGTGCCAGCAGCGTAGTCGGGTACGGAACAGATACGCAGTATTTT. This rearrangement joins TRBV9 to TRBJ2-3; D is unresolved. Trimming pared 0 bases from V and 3 bases from J, leaving 11 bases between. The CDR3 loop spans 15 amino acids. The germline V gene has CDR1 SGDLS and CDR2 YYNGEE.

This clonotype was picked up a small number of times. The CDR3 reads CASSGRGPSGRAMADTQYF. In DNA, the CDR3 is TGTGCCAGCAGCGGTAGGGGGCCTAGCGGGAGGGCCATGGCAGATACGCAGTATTTT. The chain combines TRBV11-2 with TRBJ2-3; 12 positions match TRBD2. V lost 5 bases, J lost 4 bases, and 16 bases stayed unmatched. CDR1 and CDR2 from the germline V gene are SGHAT and FQNNGV. The CDR3 loop spans 19 amino acids.

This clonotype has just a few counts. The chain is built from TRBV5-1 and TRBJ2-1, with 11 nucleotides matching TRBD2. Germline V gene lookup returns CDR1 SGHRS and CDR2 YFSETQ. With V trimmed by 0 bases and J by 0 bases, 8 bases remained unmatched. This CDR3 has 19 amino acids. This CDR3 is CASSLGIAGGPFSYNEQFF. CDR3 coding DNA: TGCGCCAGCAGCTTGGGGATAGCGGGAGGGCCGTTCTCCTACAATGAGCAGTTCTTC. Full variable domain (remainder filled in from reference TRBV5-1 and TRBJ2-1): KAGVTQTPRYLIKTRGQQVTLSCSPISGHRSVSWYQQTPGQGLQFLFEYFSETQRNKGNFPGRFSGRQFSNSRSEMNVSTLELGDSALYLCASSLGIAGGPFSYNEQFFGPGTRLTVL.

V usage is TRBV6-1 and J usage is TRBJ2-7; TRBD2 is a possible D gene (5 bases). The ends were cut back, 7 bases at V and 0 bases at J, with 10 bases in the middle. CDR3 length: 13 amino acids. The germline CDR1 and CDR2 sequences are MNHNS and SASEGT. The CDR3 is CASKGLSSYEQYF. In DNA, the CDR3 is TGTGCCAGCAAAGGACTCAGCTCCTACGAGCAGTACTTC.

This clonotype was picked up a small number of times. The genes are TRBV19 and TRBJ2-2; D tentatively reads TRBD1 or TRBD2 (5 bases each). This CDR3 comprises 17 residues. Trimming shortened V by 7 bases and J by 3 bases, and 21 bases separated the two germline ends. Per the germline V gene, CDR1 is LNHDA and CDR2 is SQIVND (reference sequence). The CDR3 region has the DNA TGTGCCAGTAATGGCAGGGACCGTTTTAGTGACACCGGGGAGCTGTTTTTT. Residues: CASNGRDRFSDTGELFF.

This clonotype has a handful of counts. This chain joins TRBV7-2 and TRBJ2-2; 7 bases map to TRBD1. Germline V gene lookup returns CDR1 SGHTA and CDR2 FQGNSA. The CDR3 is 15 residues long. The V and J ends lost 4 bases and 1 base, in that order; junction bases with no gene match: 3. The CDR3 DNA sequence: TGTGCCAGCAGCTGGAGGACAGGGAACACCGGGGAGCTGTTTTTT. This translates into CASSWRTGNTGELFF.

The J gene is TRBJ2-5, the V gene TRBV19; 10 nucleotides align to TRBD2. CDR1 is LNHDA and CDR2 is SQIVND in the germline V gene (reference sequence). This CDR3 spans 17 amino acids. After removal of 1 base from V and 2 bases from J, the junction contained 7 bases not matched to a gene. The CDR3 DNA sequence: TGTGCCAGTAGTATAGGCCTAGCGGGAGTACGGCAAGAGACCCAGTACTTC. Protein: CASSIGLAGVRQETQYF. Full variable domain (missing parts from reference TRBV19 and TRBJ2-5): DGGITQSPKYLFRKEGQNVTLSCEQNLNHDAMYWYRQDPGQGLRLIYYSQIVNDFQKGDIAEGYSVSREKKESFPLTVTSAQKNPTAFYLCASSIGLAGVRQETQYFGPGTRLLVL.

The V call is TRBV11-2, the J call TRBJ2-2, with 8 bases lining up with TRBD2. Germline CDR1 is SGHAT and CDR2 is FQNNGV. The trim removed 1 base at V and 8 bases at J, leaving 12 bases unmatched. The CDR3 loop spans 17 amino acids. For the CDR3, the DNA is TGTGCCAGCAGCTTAGTTTCTCGGGAGGGCCGTAATGGGGAGCTGTTTTTT. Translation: CASSLVSREGRNGELFF.

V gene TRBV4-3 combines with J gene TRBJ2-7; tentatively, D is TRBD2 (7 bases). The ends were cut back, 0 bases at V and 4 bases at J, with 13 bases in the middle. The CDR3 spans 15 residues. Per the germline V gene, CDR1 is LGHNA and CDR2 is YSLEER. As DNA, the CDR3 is TGCGCCAGCAGCCAAGATTTCGGGGGGCGGTACGAGCAGTACTTC. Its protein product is CASSQDFGGRYEQYF.

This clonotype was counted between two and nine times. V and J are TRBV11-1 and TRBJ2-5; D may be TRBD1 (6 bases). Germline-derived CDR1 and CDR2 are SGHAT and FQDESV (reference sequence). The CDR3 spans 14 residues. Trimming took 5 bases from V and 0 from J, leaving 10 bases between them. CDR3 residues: CASSIGQYQETQYF. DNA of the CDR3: TGTGCCAGCAGCATCGGACAGTACCAAGAGACCCAGTACTTC.